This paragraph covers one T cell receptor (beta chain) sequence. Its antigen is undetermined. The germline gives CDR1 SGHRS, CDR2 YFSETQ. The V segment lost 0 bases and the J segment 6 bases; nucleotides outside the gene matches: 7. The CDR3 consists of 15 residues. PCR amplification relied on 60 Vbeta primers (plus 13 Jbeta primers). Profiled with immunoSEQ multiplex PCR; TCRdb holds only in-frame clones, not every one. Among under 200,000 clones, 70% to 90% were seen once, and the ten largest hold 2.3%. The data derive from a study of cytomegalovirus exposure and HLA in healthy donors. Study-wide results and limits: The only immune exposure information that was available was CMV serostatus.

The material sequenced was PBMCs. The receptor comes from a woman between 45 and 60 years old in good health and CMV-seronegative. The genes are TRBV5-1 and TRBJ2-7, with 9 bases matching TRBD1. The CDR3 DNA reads TGCGCCAGCAGCTTGGTGGGGGGACAGGGCAGCGAGCAGTACTTC. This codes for CASSLVGGQGSEQYF.